One sample yielded the 12 T cell receptor beta chains listed below, sequenced in a study of post-analysis software for immune sequencing data. General study points: With TRBV5-6, TRBV5-1 and TRBV20-1 included, about five TRBV segments were more frequent in patients than in controls.

These receptors are not linked to any known antigen. The library was made from cDNA and included unique molecular identifiers. One entry per CDR3 protein, called by TCRdb with MiXCR from the PCR reads. The sample has around 260,000 distinct CDR3 sequences, 35% to 40% seen once. Sequenced sample: blood. The receptors were gathered from a girl between 10 and 17 years old with multiple sclerosis.

The chain carries TRBV5-1 and TRBJ2-3; D unclear. This CDR3 comprises 12 residues. The germline V and J ends were trimmed by 0 bases and 4 bases, with 3 bases remaining between them. CDR1 is SGHRS and CDR2 is YFSETQ in the germline V gene. CDR3 nucleotides: TGCGCCAGCAGCTTGGTTTCAGATACGCAGTATTTT. Amino acids: CASSLVSDTQYF.

A few counts support this clonotype. This chain connects TRBV7-2 to TRBJ1-5; 7 bases agree with TRBD1. With V trimmed by 6 bases and J by 3 bases, 8 bases remained unmatched. The germline V gene has CDR1 SGHTA and CDR2 FQGNSA. The CDR3 runs 15 residues. The CDR3 sequence: CASRLDTGVNQPQHF. In nucleotides, the CDR3 is TGTGCCAGCAGACTCGATACAGGGGTCAATCAGCCCCAGCATTTT.

This clonotype was detected ten times or more. The genes are TRBV28 and TRBJ1-2; D gene uncertain. Trimming took off 3 bases at V and 0 bases at J, with 2 bases between the two ends. Germline lookup yields CDR1 MDHEN and CDR2 SYDVKM. The CDR3 runs 12 residues. CDR3 residues: CASSFTNYGYTF. CDR3 DNA: TGTGCCAGCAGTTTCACTAACTATGGCTACACCTTC.

V usage is TRBV28 and J usage is TRBJ1-1, with 11 bases matching TRBD1. Germline V gene data show CDR1 as MDHEN and CDR2 as SYDVKM. The CDR3 length is 14 residues. With V trimmed by 3 bases and J by 11 bases, 8 bases remained unmatched. CDR3 residues: CASSLPGTGGLAFF. The CDR3 nucleotides read TGTGCCAGCAGTTTGCCTGGGACAGGGGGTTTGGCTTTCTTT.

This clonotype was counted ten times or more. The chain is built from TRBV3-1 and TRBJ1-4; perhaps TRBD1 as D (5 bases). This CDR3 spans 13 amino acids. V was cut by 4 bases and J by 6 bases, with 9 bases left in between. Germline V gene sequence: CDR1 LGHDT, CDR2 YNNKEL (reference sequence). The chain's CDR3 is CASSRQGYEKLFF. The CDR3, as DNA: TGTGCCAGCAGCCGTCAGGGTTATGAAAAACTGTTTTTT.

The chain joins TRBV4-2 to TRBJ2-2; D could derive from TRBD1 or TRBD2 (6 bases each). CDR1 is LGHNA and CDR2 is YNFKEQ in the germline V gene. This CDR3 comprises 17 residues. V was clipped by 2 bases and J by 6 bases, with 19 bases between them. Here the CDR3 reads CASSQSVGGPSSGELFF. The CDR3 nucleotides are TGTGCCAGCAGCCAATCGGTGGGGGGCCCTAGCTCCGGGGAGCTGTTTTTT.

This clonotype was seen only a few times. This chain joins TRBV2 and TRBJ2-1; TRBD1 is a possible D gene (6 bases). The CDR3 consists of 14 residues. With 5 bases removed from V and 4 bases from J, the gap between germline ends came to 12 bases. Germline CDR1 and CDR2: SNHLY and FYNNEI. The CDR3 loop is CASSTGLGYNEQFF. CDR3 nucleotides: TGTGCCAGCAGTACAGGGCTCGGATACAATGAGCAGTTCTTC.

The table lists this clonotype with a few counts. This rearrangement joins TRBV15 to TRBJ2-7; 7 positions agree with TRBD1. The CDR3 is 13 amino acids. Losses at the gene ends were 5 bases for V and 2 bases for J; bases not matched to a gene: 3. Per germline, CDR1 LNHNV and CDR2 YYDKDF (reference sequence). This chain's CDR3 is CATSPTGPYEQYF. The CDR3 DNA reads as TGTGCCACCAGCCCGACAGGGCCCTACGAGCAGTACTTC.

Details on this clonotype: This may come from a read error, since a much larger clone is one base off. V is TRBV11-2 and J is TRBJ2-5; unclear D gene. Judging by the DNA end, TRBJ2-7 fits better; the J call may be wrong. The CDR3 spans 13 residues. Germline V gene sequence: CDR1 SGHAT, CDR2 FQNNGV. The CDR3 protein is CASSLEIVYEQYF. The CDR3 DNA reads TGTGCCAGCAGCTTAGAGATTGTCTACGAGCAGTACTTC.

In its sample, this clonotype was seen many times. The chain combines TRBV10-3 with TRBJ1-4; no clear D gene. Deletions cut 11 bases from V and 5 bases from J, with 18 bases between. The CDR3 runs to 14 residues. Germline V CDR1 and CDR2: ENHRY, SYGVKD. The DNA for the CDR3 is TGTGCCTCTTCATCCCAGGTTATGAATGAAAAACTGTTTTTT. It translates to CASSSQVMNEKLFF.

This clonotype was seen many times. The CDR3 bases are TGCGCCAGCAGCCCAGTCGGTGGGCAGGGTCAGTTCTTC. As protein: CASSPVGGQGQFF. This chain connects TRBV5-1 to TRBJ2-1; D might be TRBD1 (5 bases). Germline CDR1 and CDR2: SGHRS and YFSETQ. V was pared by 4 bases and J by 13 bases, with 18 bases between. This CDR3 has 13 residues.

V usage is TRBV12-3 or TRBV12-4 and J usage is TRBJ2-1; TRBD2 matches 9 bases. V shed 8 bases and J 9 bases; nucleotides not matched to a gene: 8. The CDR3 runs 13 residues. The DNA of the CDR3 is TGTGCCAGCTGGTCGGGGACTAGCCTTGAGCAGTTCTTC. This codes for CASWSGTSLEQFF.